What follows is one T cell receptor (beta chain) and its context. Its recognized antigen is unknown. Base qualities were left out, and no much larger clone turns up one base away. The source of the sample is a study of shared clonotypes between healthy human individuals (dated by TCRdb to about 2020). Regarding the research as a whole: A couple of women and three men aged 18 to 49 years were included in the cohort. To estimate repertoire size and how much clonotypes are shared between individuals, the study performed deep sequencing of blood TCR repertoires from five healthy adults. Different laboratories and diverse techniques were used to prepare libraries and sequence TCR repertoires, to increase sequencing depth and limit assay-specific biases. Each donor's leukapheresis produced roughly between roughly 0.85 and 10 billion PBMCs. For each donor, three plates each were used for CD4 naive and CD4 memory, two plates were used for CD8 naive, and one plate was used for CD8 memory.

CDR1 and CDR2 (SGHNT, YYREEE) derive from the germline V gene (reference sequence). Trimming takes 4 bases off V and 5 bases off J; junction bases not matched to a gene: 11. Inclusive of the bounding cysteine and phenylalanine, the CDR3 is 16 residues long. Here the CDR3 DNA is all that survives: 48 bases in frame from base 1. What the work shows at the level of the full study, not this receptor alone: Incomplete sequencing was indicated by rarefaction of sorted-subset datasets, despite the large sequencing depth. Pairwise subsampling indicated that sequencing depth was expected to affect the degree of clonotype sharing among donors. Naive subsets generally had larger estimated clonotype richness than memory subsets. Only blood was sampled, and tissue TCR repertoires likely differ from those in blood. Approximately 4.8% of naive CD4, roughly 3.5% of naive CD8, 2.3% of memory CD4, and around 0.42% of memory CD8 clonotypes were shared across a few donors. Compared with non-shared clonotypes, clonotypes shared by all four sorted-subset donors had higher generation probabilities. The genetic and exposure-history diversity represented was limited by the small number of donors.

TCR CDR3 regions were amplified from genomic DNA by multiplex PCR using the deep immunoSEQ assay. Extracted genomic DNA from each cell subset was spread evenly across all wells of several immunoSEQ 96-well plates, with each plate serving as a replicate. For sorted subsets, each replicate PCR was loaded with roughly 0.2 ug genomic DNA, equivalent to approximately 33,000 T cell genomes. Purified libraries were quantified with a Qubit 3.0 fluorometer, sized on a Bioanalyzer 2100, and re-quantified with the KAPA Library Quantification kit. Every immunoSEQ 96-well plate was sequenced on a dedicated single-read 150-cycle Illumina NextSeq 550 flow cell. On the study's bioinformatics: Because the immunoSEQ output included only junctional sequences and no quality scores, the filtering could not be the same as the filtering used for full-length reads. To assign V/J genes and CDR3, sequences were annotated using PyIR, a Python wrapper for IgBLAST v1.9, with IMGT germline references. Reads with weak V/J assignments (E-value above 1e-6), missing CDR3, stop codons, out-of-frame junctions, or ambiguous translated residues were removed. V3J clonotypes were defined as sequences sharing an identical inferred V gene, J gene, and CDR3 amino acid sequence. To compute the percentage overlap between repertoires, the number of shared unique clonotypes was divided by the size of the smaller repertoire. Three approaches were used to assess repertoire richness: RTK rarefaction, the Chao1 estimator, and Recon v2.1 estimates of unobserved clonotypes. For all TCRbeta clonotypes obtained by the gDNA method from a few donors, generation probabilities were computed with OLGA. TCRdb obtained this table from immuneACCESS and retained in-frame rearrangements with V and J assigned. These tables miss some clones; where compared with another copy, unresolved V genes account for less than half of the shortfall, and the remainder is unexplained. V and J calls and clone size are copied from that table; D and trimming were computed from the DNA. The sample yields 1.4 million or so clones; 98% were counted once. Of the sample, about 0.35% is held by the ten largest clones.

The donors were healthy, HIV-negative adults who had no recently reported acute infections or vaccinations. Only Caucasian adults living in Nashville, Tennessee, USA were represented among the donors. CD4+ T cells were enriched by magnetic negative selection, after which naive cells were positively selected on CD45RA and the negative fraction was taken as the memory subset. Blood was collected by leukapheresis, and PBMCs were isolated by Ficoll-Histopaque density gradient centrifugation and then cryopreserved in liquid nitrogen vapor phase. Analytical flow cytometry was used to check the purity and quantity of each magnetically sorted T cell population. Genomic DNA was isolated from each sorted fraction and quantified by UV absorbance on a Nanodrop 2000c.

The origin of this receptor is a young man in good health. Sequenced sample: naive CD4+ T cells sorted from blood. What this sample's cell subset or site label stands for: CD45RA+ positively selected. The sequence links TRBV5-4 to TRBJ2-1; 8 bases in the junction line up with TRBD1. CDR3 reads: CASSPSTGEWDNEQFF. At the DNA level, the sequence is TGTGCCAGCAGCCCATCGACAGGGGAGTGGGACAATGAGCAGTTCTTC. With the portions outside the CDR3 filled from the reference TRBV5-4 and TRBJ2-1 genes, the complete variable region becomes ETGVTQSPTHLIKTRGQQVTLRCSSQSGHNTVSWYQQALGQGPQFIFQYYREEENGRGNFPPRFSGLQFPNYSSELNVNALELDDSALYLCASSPSTGEWDNEQFFGPGTRLTVL.